Following are 27 T cell receptor beta chains from one sample sequenced in a study of T cells in Graves' hyperthyroidism and ophthalmopathy. The CDR3 regions of TCR beta were amplified from RNA transcripts. With the HTBI primer set, the TCR CDR3 went through a first round of RT-PCR. TCRdb itself ran the multiplex PCR reads through MiXCR, one entry per CDR3 protein. Of hundreds of thousands of distinct CDR3 sequences listed, 35% to 55% are singletons. Input material: peripheral blood or thyroid tissue (not recorded which). These receptors all come from a young woman with Graves' hyperthyroidism.

This chain links TRBV20-1 with TRBJ2-7; D is possibly TRBD2 (6 bases). The V end was cut by 2 bases, the J end by 0 bases, with 14 bases between. The germline V gene encodes CDR1 DFQATT and CDR2 SNEGSKA (reference sequence). CDR3 length: 15 amino acids. This CDR3 is CSARPLAYSSYEQYF. In DNA, the CDR3 is TGCAGTGCTAGACCACTAGCCTATAGCTCCTACGAGCAGTACTTC.

The count of this clonotype is one. The gene calls are TRBV7-9 and TRBJ1-2; weak D call: TRBD1 (6 bases). The ends were cut back, 1 base at V and 0 bases at J, with 15 bases in the middle. The CDR3 has 17 residues. Germline lookup yields CDR1 SEHNR and CDR2 FQNEAQ (reference sequence). This CDR3 is CASSLDARTDTNYGYTF. In nucleotides, the CDR3 is TGTGCCAGCAGCTTAGACGCTAGGACAGATACTAACTATGGCTACACCTTC.

This clonotype occurred once. The chain has TRBV7-9 and TRBJ1-4, with 8 positions matching TRBD1. Trimming removed 5 bases from V and 10 bases from J; junction bases left unmatched: 9. From germline, CDR1 is SEHNR and CDR2 FQNEAQ (reference sequence). The CDR3 length is 14 residues. This CDR3 reads CASSQATGGGKLFF. The DNA for the CDR3 is TGTGCCAGCAGCCAAGCCACAGGGGGAGGAAAACTGTTTTTT. Drawing the rest from reference TRBV7-9 and TRBJ1-4, the complete variable domain is DTGVSQNPRHKITKRGQNVTFRCDPISEHNRLYWYRQTLGQGPEFLTYFQNEAQLEKSRLLSDRFSAERPKGSFSTLEIQRTEQGDSAMYLCASSQATGGGKLFFGSGTQLSVL.

The rearrangement uses TRBV7-3 and TRBJ1-2; weak D call: TRBD1 (5 bases). The CDR3 sequence is 16 residues long. Germline-derived CDR1 and CDR2 are SGHTA and FQGTGA. V was pared by 3 bases and J by 2 bases, with 16 bases between. The CDR3 is CASSFDRIVGNYGYTF. As DNA, the CDR3 is TGTGCCAGCAGCTTTGACAGAATTGTTGGAAACTATGGCTACACCTTC. Supplemented by reference TRBV7-3 and TRBJ1-2, the full variable domain reads GAGVSQTPSNKVTEKGKYVELRCDPISGHTALYWYRQSLGQGPEFLIYFQGTGAADDSGLPNDRFFAVRPEGSVSTLKIQRTERGDSAVYLCASSFDRIVGNYGYTFGSGTRLTVV.

This clonotype was seen only a few times. V is TRBV7-2 and J is TRBJ1-1; maybe TRBD1 (5 bases). The CDR3 consists of 15 residues. Germline CDR1 is SGHTA and CDR2 is FQGNSA. Trimming cost V 5 bases and J 0 bases, with 13 bases left between them. The CDR3 DNA is TGTGCCAGCAGCGCCTCGACAGTGGTGAACACTGAAGCTTTCTTT. Translating it yields CASSASTVVNTEAFF.

This chain uses TRBV2 with TRBJ2-5; D is ambiguous. The germline V gene has CDR1 SNHLY and CDR2 FYNNEI. The CDR3 totals 14 residues. V lost 6 bases and J 4 bases, leaving 15 bases between the germline ends. The CDR3 DNA reads as TGTGCCAGCAGCCATTCGACTGGACGAGAGACCCAGTACTTC. Its translation: CASSHSTGRETQYF.

This clonotype was seen only a few times. A read error may account for a junction end that differs from germline. The chain is built from TRBV24-1 and TRBJ1-2; D not certain. Germline CDR1 reads KGHDR; CDR2 reads SFDVKD. CDR3 length: 14 residues. CDR3 amino acids: CASSAIYGGSGYTF. For the CDR3, the DNA is TGTGCCAGCAGTGCCATCTATGGAGGATCGGGCTACACCTTC.

This clonotype was counted ten times or more. The V and J genes are TRBV10-2 and TRBJ2-7, with 8 bases matching TRBD1. The CDR3 totals 14 residues. The junction had 7 bases not matched to a gene; V was cut back by 3 bases and J by 6 bases. Germline V CDR1 and CDR2: WSHSY, SAAADI. This CDR3 is CASSDGDRGTEQYF. The CDR3 nucleotides are TGCGCCAGCAGTGACGGCGACAGGGGTACCGAGCAGTACTTC.

As to this clonotype: One end of the junction fails to match germline, which may point to a read error. The rearrangement links TRBV5-1 to TRBJ1-2; D unclear. This CDR3 is 11 amino acids long. Germline V gene data show CDR1 as SGHRS and CDR2 as YFSETQ. As DNA, the CDR3 is TGTGCCAGTGGAAATCCCTATGGCTACACCTTC. Translated, it gives CASGNPYGYTF.

This clonotype was detected many times. This chain links TRBV12-3 or TRBV12-4 with TRBJ1-6, with D unclear. The CDR3 sequence is 14 residues long. Between the trimmed V and J ends, which lost 4 bases and 0 bases, there was a span of 4 bases. In DNA, the CDR3 is TGTGCCAGCAGTTACCGCTCCTATAATTCACCCCTCCACTTT. It codes for CASSYRSYNSPLHF.

DNA of the CDR3: TGTGCCAGCAGTTCACTAGCGGGAGATAGCACCGGGGAGCTGTTTTTT. As protein: CASSSLAGDSTGELFF. This chain connects TRBV7-3 to TRBJ2-2; 11 bases fit TRBD2. Germline loops: CDR1 SGHTA, CDR2 FQGTGA. This CDR3 has 16 amino acids. Trimming removed 6 bases from V and 4 bases from J; junction bases left unmatched: 7. Variable domain in full (rest from reference TRBV7-3 and TRBJ2-2): GAGVSQTPSNKVTEKGKYVELRCDPISGHTALYWYRQSLGQGPEFLIYFQGTGAADDSGLPNDRFFAVRPEGSVSTLKIQRTERGDSAVYLCASSSLAGDSTGELFFGEGSRLTVL.

The V and J genes are TRBV6-1 and TRBJ1-1; D might be TRBD1 (6 bases). CDR1 and CDR2 from the germline V gene are MNHNS and SASEGT. Trimming took 6 bases from V and 2 from J, leaving 13 bases between them. The CDR3 totals 14 residues. CDR3 protein: CASRKGVRNTEAFF. DNA of the CDR3: TGTGCCAGCAGGAAGGGGGTACGAAACACTGAAGCTTTCTTT.

This chain joins TRBV24-1 and TRBJ2-5; TRBD1 might be the D (5 bases). Germline values: CDR1 KGHDR, CDR2 SFDVKD. V dropped 4 bases and J dropped 7 bases, with 15 bases sitting between them. The CDR3 has 14 amino acids. CDR3 in amino acids: CATSERQNTGTQYF. The CDR3 region has the DNA TGTGCCACCAGTGAAAGACAGAACACCGGGACCCAGTACTTC.

Regarding this clonotype: One end of the junction fails to match germline, which may point to a read error. The chain has TRBV7-2 and TRBJ1-4, with TRBD1 as a possible D gene (6 bases). Germline V gene lookup returns CDR1 SGHTA and CDR2 FQGNSA. The CDR3 spans 16 residues. The CDR3 coding sequence is TGCGCCAGCAGCCTACCAGGGGCGGGGGCGCGTGAAAAACTGTTTTTT. Translated, it gives CASSLPGAGAREKLFF.

The rearrangement joins TRBV11-1 to TRBJ1-5; 7 bases are a match to TRBD1. J was trimmed by 3 bases and V by 6 bases; bases with no gene match: 11. The length of the CDR3 is 16 residues. The germline gives CDR1 SGHAT, CDR2 FQDESV (reference sequence). This chain's CDR3 is CASSLFTGVDNQPQHF. The DNA of the CDR3 is TGTGCCAGCAGTTTATTTACAGGGGTTGACAATCAGCCCCAGCATTTT.

This clonotype has a handful of counts. This chain joins TRBV29-1 and TRBJ2-2; D ambiguous. CDR3 length equals 13 residues. CDR1 SQVTM and CDR2 ANQGSEA come from the germline V gene. V was pared by 7 bases and J by 6 bases, with 15 bases between. The CDR3 DNA sequence: TGCAGCGCCCGGGCCCCGAATTCCGGGGAGCTGTTTTTT. This sequence encodes CSARAPNSGELFF.

This rearrangement joins TRBV29-1 to TRBJ2-5; TRBD2 matches 8 bases. CDR1 is SQVTM and CDR2 is ANQGSEA in the germline V gene. Germline trimming cut 8 bases from V and 4 bases from J; bases unmatched to any gene: 9. This CDR3 is 13 amino acids long. CDR3 DNA sequence: TGCAGCATCCTGACTAGCGACGTAGAGACCCAGTACTTC. Translating gives CSILTSDVETQYF.

There are a few counts of this clonotype. CDR3 loop: CATSDPDRGREQYF. DNA of the CDR3: TGTGCCACCAGTGATCCAGACAGGGGCCGCGAGCAGTACTTC. The chain links TRBV24-1 to TRBJ2-7; the match to TRBD1 covers 8 bases. This CDR3 comprises 14 residues. CDR1 is KGHDR and CDR2 is SFDVKD in the germline V gene. V lost 3 bases and J lost 6; bases outside the gene matches: 6.

This clonotype was detected a few times. This chain connects TRBV25-1 to TRBJ1-2, with 8 bases identical to TRBD1. V lost 5 bases, J lost 5 bases, and 10 bases stayed unmatched. Germline CDR1 reads MGHDK; CDR2 reads SYGVNS. The CDR3 has 15 residues. The CDR3 spells CASSPFGQGGYGYTF. CDR3 coding DNA: TGTGCCAGCAGTCCATTCGGACAGGGAGGATATGGCTACACCTTC.

This clonotype was observed a handful of times. CDR3 region: CASSHTVRQPQHF. As DNA, the CDR3 is TGCGCCAGCAGCCATACCGTTCGGCAGCCCCAGCATTTT. This chain joins TRBV4-1 and TRBJ1-5; D call uncertain. V lost 3 bases and J 7 bases, leaving 10 bases between the germline ends. Germline V lookup: CDR1 MGHRA, CDR2 YSYEKL. The CDR3 consists of 13 residues.

This chain joins TRBV15 and TRBJ2-6; D gene ambiguous. The V end was cut by 8 bases, the J end by 10 bases, with 9 bases between. The CDR3 is made up of 11 amino acids. Germline assignment: CDR1 LNHNV and CDR2 YYDKDF (reference sequence). This CDR3 reads CATFPDNVLTF. The CDR3 DNA is TGTGCCACCTTCCCCGATAACGTCCTGACTTTC.

Of note for this clonotype: One end of the junction does not line up with germline, which may come from a read error. This chain links TRBV29-1 with TRBJ2-7, with TRBD1 identical over 7 bases. The CDR3 covers 13 residues. Looked up from germline, CDR1 is SQVTM and CDR2 is ANQGSEA. This CDR3 is CSVEGQASYEQYF. The CDR3, as DNA: TGCAGCGTGGAAGGACAGGCTTCCTACGAGCAGTACTTC.

This clonotype was seen more than once but under ten times. The genes are TRBV2 and TRBJ1-6, with D maybe TRBD1 (6 bases). This CDR3 is built from 14 residues. Germline assignment: CDR1 SNHLY and CDR2 FYNNEI. V shed 7 bases and J shed 7 bases, with 14 bases lying between them. DNA of the CDR3: TGTGCCAGCACCGTGGGGGGCTTGAATTCACCCCTCCACTTT. This codes for CASTVGGLNSPLHF.

There are a few counts of this clonotype. This rearrangement joins TRBV5-1 to TRBJ1-2, with D unresolved. The CDR3 totals 12 residues. Germline V CDR1 and CDR2: SGHRS, YFSETQ. Trimming took off 3 bases at V and 8 bases at J, with 11 bases between the two ends. CDR3 DNA sequence: TGCGCCAGCAGCTCCTGGGGTGAAGGCTACACCTTC. The encoded protein is CASSSWGEGYTF.

This chain connects TRBV20-1 to TRBJ2-2; TRBD2 matches at 9 bases. This CDR3 comprises 16 residues. Germline V gene data show CDR1 as DFQATT and CDR2 as SNEGSKA (reference sequence). Unmatched junction bases numbered 6, after V lost 2 bases and J lost 2 bases. The CDR3 here is CSARLSGLANTGELFF. Here the CDR3 DNA reads TGCAGTGCTAGATTATCGGGACTAGCTAACACCGGGGAGCTGTTTTTT.

This clonotype was recorded at least ten times. This chain uses TRBV7-6 with TRBJ1-2; 10 bases agree with TRBD1. The CDR3 runs 18 residues. Germline V lookup: CDR1 SGHVS, CDR2 FNYEAQ. After removal of 1 base from V and 2 bases from J, the junction contained 10 bases not matched to a gene. The CDR3 DNA follows: TGTGCCAGCAGCTTAGGGCCTGCGAGACAGGGGGCAAACTATGGCTACACCTTC. Amino acids: CASSLGPARQGANYGYTF.

Concerning this clonotype itself: A much larger clone differs from this one at a single base, so this may be a read error. The chain recombines TRBV29-1 with TRBJ2-7, with 10 bases matching TRBD2. J gave up 4 bases and V 4 bases, and 4 bases lay outside the gene matches. Per germline, CDR1 SQVTM and CDR2 ANQGSEA. The CDR3 runs 13 residues. The CDR3 sequence: CSVGRTSGYEQYF. The CDR3 DNA reads as TGCAGCGTTGGACGGACTAGCGGATACGAGCAGTACTTC.